This TCR beta chain came from a study of T cells of healthy individuals. This clonotype was counted a few times. TCRdb processed the 5' RACE reads anew with MiXCR; each CDR3 protein has one entry. The sample holds around 100,000 distinct CDR3 sequences, roughly a sixth seen once. The CDR3 extends over 17 amino acids. Germline V CDR1 and CDR2: SGHNT, YYREEE (reference sequence). V was pared by 4 bases and J by 6 bases, with 10 bases of the junction left unmatched. This receptor was obtained from a human donor in good health. This sequence joins TRBV5-4 and TRBJ2-7; 16 bases fit TRBD2. The CDR3 nucleotides are TGTGCCAGCAGCCCTACGGGACTAGCGGGAGGGCCTGCCGAGCAGTACTTC. Translation: CASSPTGLAGGPAEQYF.